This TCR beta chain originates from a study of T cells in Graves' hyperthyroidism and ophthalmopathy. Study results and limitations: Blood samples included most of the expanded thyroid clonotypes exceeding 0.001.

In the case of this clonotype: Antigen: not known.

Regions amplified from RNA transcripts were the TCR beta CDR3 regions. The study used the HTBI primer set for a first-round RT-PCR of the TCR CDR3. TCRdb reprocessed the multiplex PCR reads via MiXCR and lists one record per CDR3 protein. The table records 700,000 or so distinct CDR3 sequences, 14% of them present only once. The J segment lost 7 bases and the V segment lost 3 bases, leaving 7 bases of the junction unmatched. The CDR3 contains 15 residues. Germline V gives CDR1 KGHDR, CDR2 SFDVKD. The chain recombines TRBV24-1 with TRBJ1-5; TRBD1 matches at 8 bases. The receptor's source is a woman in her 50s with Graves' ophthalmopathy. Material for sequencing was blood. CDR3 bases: TGTGCCACCAGTGATCCCCGACAGGGGCACCAGCCCCAGCATTTT. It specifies CATSDPRQGHQPQHF.